What follows are 30 T cell receptor beta chains derived from one specimen sequenced in a study of blood T cell repertoires in COVID-19. Profiled with immunoSEQ multiplex PCR; TCRdb holds only in-frame clones, not every one. Of hundreds of thousands of clones detected, around four fifths appear once; the ten largest clones hold roughly 8.8%. The sequencing input was peripheral blood. All receptors derive from a woman aged 45-65 years with acute or convalescent COVID-19.

The chain couples TRBV19 to TRBJ2-5; TRBD1 agrees at 7 bases. The germline CDR1 and CDR2 sequences are LNHDA and SQIVND (reference sequence). The V segment lost 1 base and the J segment 1 base; nucleotides outside the gene matches: 9. CDR3 length: 17 residues. CDR3 region: CASSIGRQGASQETQYF. In nucleotides, the CDR3 is TGTGCCAGTAGTATAGGACGACAGGGAGCTAGCCAAGAGACCCAGTACTTC.

The chain couples TRBV3-1 (or the pseudogene TRBV3-2) to TRBJ1-1; 7 positions agree with TRBD1. The junction had 9 bases not matched to a gene; V was cut back by 7 bases and J by 1 base. The CDR3 runs to 15 residues. CDR1 and CDR2 (germline): LGHDT, YNNKEL (reference sequence). The CDR3 DNA sequence: TGTGCCAGCACCCGAAGTGAGGGGGCGAACACTGAAGCTTTCTTT. The encoded protein is CASTRSEGANTEAFF.

This clone was detected only a few times. CDR3 amino acids: CASSPGMNYGYTF. DNA for the CDR3: TGCGCCAGCAGCCCGGGGATGAACTATGGCTACACCTTC. The V call is TRBV5-1, the J call TRBJ1-2, with D unresolved. In germline, CDR1 is SGHRS, CDR2 YFSETQ. This CDR3 region has 13 residues. The V and J ends lost 4 bases and 2 bases respectively, with 9 bases between them.

This chain links TRBV3-1 (or the pseudogene TRBV3-2) with TRBJ2-2; 7 nucleotides align to TRBD1. The germline CDR1 and CDR2 sequences are LGHDT and YNNKEL (reference sequence). This CDR3 spans 15 amino acids. Unmatched junction bases numbered 9, after V lost 4 bases and J lost 7 bases. Written as DNA, the CDR3 is TGTGCCAGCAGCCCTTTTCTAGGGGGCGGCGGGGAGCTGTTTTTT. Translated, it gives CASSPFLGGGGELFF.

There are a few counts of this clone. The V gene is TRBV11-2, the J gene TRBJ2-7, with 8 positions matching TRBD1. Losses at the gene ends were 5 bases for V and 2 bases for J; bases not matched to a gene: 8. The CDR3 sequence is 15 residues long. Germline V CDR1 and CDR2: SGHAT, FQNNGV. The CDR3: CASSQGQGSPYEQYF. CDR3 coding DNA: TGTGCCAGCAGCCAAGGACAGGGTTCGCCCTACGAGCAGTACTTC.

V usage is TRBV28 and J usage is TRBJ1-1; possible D gene TRBD1, 5 bases. This CDR3 has 15 amino acids. The germline V gene has CDR1 MDHEN and CDR2 SYDVKM. V shed 6 bases and J shed 0 bases, with 14 bases lying between them. CDR3 protein: CASSSPGHLNTEAFF. The CDR3 region has the DNA TGTGCCAGCAGCTCCCCCGGACACTTGAACACTGAAGCTTTCTTT.

This chain links TRBV15 with TRBJ1-1; 8 bases are shared with TRBD1. J was trimmed by 6 bases and V by 4 bases; bases with no gene match: 4. Germline CDR1 is LNHNV and CDR2 is YYDKDF (reference sequence). The CDR3 consists of 13 residues. Written as DNA, the CDR3 is TGTGCCACCAGCATCTTACAGGGGGCTGAAGCTTTCTTT. This sequence encodes CATSILQGAEAFF.

This chain links TRBV20-1 with TRBJ1-6, with D maybe TRBD1 (6 bases). This CDR3 comprises 11 residues. The ends were cut back, 5 bases at V and 14 bases at J, with 13 bases in the middle. Per the germline V gene, CDR1 is DFQATT and CDR2 is SNEGSKA (reference sequence). DNA for the CDR3: TGCAGTGCTCCTACCGGGGACACCCTCCACTTT. The encoded protein is CSAPTGDTLHF.

The gene calls are TRBV18 and TRBJ2-1; TRBD2 is a possible D gene (6 bases). The CDR3 runs 16 residues. Trimming stripped 0 bases from V and 4 bases from J, with 13 bases between. Germline values: CDR1 KGHSH, CDR2 LQKENI. This CDR3 is CASSPPGSGAYNEQFF. For the CDR3, the DNA is TGTGCCAGCTCACCACCGGGTAGCGGCGCTTACAATGAGCAGTTCTTC.

The chain links TRBV6-5 to TRBJ2-7, with a possible D match to TRBD1 (6 bases). The CDR3 spans 14 residues. CDR1 is MNHEY and CDR2 is SVGAGI in the germline V gene. V was clipped by 0 bases and J by 5 bases, with 11 bases between them. Here the CDR3 DNA reads TGTGCCAGCAGTTACTCGCCCCAGGGGCACGAGCAGTACTTC. Amino acid sequence: CASSYSPQGHEQYF.

The rearrangement joins TRBV5-5 to TRBJ2-3, with 11 positions matching TRBD2. This CDR3 has 17 amino acids. With V trimmed by 0 bases and J by 2 bases, 5 bases remained unmatched. Germline V gene data show CDR1 as SGHKS and CDR2 as YYEKEE (reference sequence). This CDR3 reads CASSLARLAGITDTQYF. CDR3 nucleotide sequence: TGTGCCAGCAGCTTGGCCCGACTAGCGGGAATCACAGATACGCAGTATTTT.

The chain employs TRBV18 and TRBJ1-1; 8 bases line up with TRBD1. The length of the CDR3 is 15 residues. Germline-derived CDR1 and CDR2 are KGHSH and LQKENI. Trimming cost V 2 bases and J 2 bases; bases outside gene matches: 4. The CDR3 DNA sequence: TGTGCCAGCTCACCATCCGGGACAGGAAACACTGAAGCTTTCTTT. Protein sequence: CASSPSGTGNTEAFF.

This sequence joins TRBV28 and TRBJ2-7; maybe TRBD2 (5 bases). Deletions cut 3 bases from V and 2 bases from J, with 14 bases between. CDR1 is MDHEN and CDR2 is SYDVKM in the germline V gene. The CDR3 runs to 15 residues. CDR3 residues: CASSFSPSTAYEQYF. As DNA, the CDR3 is TGTGCCAGCAGTTTTTCCCCTAGCACCGCCTACGAGCAGTACTTC. The whole variable domain, remainder taken from reference TRBV28 and TRBJ2-7, is DVKVTQSSRYLVKRTGEKVFLECVQDMDHENMFWYRQDPGLGLRLIYFSYDVKMKEKGDIPEGYSVSREKKERFSLILESASTNQTSMYLCASSFSPSTAYEQYFGPGTRLTVT.

The chain is built from TRBV10-3 and TRBJ1-1, with 7 bases identical to TRBD1. J lost 1 base, V lost 0 bases, and 2 bases had no gene match. The CDR3 runs 15 residues. The germline V gene has CDR1 ENHRY and CDR2 SYGVKD. CDR3 bases: TGTGCCATCAGTGAGTCGGGACAGCCGAACACTGAAGCTTTCTTT. Encoded protein: CAISESGQPNTEAFF.

The chain employs TRBV6-6 and TRBJ2-7; a weak D match, TRBD2 (5 bases). This CDR3 contains 12 residues. The germline gives CDR1 MNHNY, CDR2 SVGAGI (reference sequence). V lost 6 bases to trimming and J lost 3 bases, with 9 bases between them. The CDR3 reads CASRRADYEQYF. The CDR3 DNA reads as TGTGCCAGCAGGCGGGCGGACTACGAGCAGTACTTC.

The gene calls are TRBV5-1 and TRBJ1-1; D is uncertain. The CDR3 runs to 15 residues. In germline, CDR1 is SGHRS, CDR2 YFSETQ. The V end was cut by 4 bases, the J end by 0 bases, with 13 bases between. The CDR3 loop reads CASSRGRALNTEAFF. CDR3 bases: TGCGCCAGCAGCCGAGGGAGGGCCCTGAACACTGAAGCTTTCTTT.

This clone was detected a few times. This chain connects TRBV27 to TRBJ2-7; TRBD2 matches 8 bases. This CDR3 is 14 amino acids long. J was trimmed by 6 bases and V by 1 base; bases with no gene match: 5. CDR1 MNHEY and CDR2 SMNVEV come from the germline V gene (reference sequence). CDR3 loop: CASSLLGAGGEQYF. The CDR3 DNA is TGTGCCAGCAGTTTATTGGGCGCGGGAGGCGAGCAGTACTTC.

This chain connects TRBV7-8 to TRBJ1-2, with 7 bases identical to TRBD1. CDR1 and CDR2 from the germline V gene are SGHVS and FQNEAQ. The CDR3 is 18 residues long. Trimming cost V 5 bases and J 4 bases; bases outside gene matches: 19. CDR3 loop: CASSHSGTVPLTAYGYTF. The CDR3 DNA sequence: TGTGCCAGCAGCCATTCCGGGACAGTGCCTTTAACCGCCTATGGCTACACCTTC.

This clone was observed once. The chain uses TRBV9 and TRBJ2-1; TRBD1 matches at 8 bases. V dropped 0 bases and J dropped 7; count of bases not matched to a gene: 9. Germline assignment: CDR1 SGDLS and CDR2 YYNGEE. The CDR3 loop spans 16 amino acids. The CDR3 reads CASSVESFDRGNEQFF. The CDR3 DNA follows: TGTGCCAGCAGCGTAGAATCTTTCGACAGGGGAAATGAGCAGTTCTTC.

This clone has more than one count but fewer than ten. CDR3 sequence reads: CASSLEFCFGSTEAFF. CDR3 bases: TGCGCCAGCAGCTTGGAATTCTGCTTCGGGAGTACTGAAGCTTTCTTT. The chain uses TRBV5-1 and TRBJ1-1, with D unclear. Germline-derived CDR1 and CDR2 are SGHRS and YFSETQ. CDR3 length equals 16 residues. V was cut by 0 bases and J by 5 bases, with 17 bases left in between.

The genes are TRBV28 and TRBJ1-6; 9 nucleotides line up with TRBD1. Germline V gene data show CDR1 as MDHEN and CDR2 as SYDVKM. The CDR3 loop spans 18 amino acids. Germline trimming cut 5 bases from V and 7 bases from J; bases unmatched to any gene: 15. CDR3 loop: CASSELPRDRATNSPLHF. The DNA for the CDR3 is TGTGCCAGCAGTGAGCTCCCCCGGGACAGGGCCACGAATTCACCCCTCCACTTT.

The chain links TRBV28 to TRBJ2-7; 11 bases are shared with TRBD2. Per germline, CDR1 MDHEN and CDR2 SYDVKM. This CDR3 is built from 15 residues. The ends lost 5 bases at V and 3 bases at J; junction bases unmatched: 6. The CDR3 region is CASSPGTSGGYEQYF. CDR3 sequence (DNA): TGTGCCAGCAGTCCGGGGACTAGCGGAGGCTACGAGCAGTACTTC.

The gene calls are TRBV7-2 and TRBJ2-5; no definite D call. V was trimmed by 1 base and J by 4 bases, leaving 10 bases between them. The V gene's germline CDR1 is SGHTA and CDR2 FQGNSA. The CDR3 is 14 residues long. CDR3 region: CASSLGLRPETQYF. The CDR3 nucleotides are TGTGCCAGCAGCTTAGGACTTAGACCAGAGACCCAGTACTTC.

The chain has TRBV10-3 and TRBJ1-1; a possible D gene is TRBD1 (6 bases). V lost 2 bases to trimming and J lost 0 bases, with 13 bases between them. The CDR3 spans 16 residues. CDR1 is ENHRY, CDR2 SYGVKD, per germline. CDR3 protein: CAISEDGQNMNTEAFF. CDR3 in DNA: TGTGCCATCAGTGAGGATGGACAGAACATGAACACTGAAGCTTTCTTT.

This clone has just one count. The CDR3 loop reads CASSLSRLDYGYTF. CDR3 bases: TGTGCCAGCAGCTTATCCCGCCTAGACTATGGCTACACCTTC. This chain connects TRBV7-2 to TRBJ1-2, with D unresolved. There are 14 residues in the CDR3. CDR1 and CDR2 from the germline V gene are SGHTA and FQGNSA. V gave up 2 bases and J gave up 3 bases, with 10 bases separating them.

The V and J genes are TRBV7-6 and TRBJ2-7; a possible D gene is TRBD1 (5 bases). V was shortened by 1 base and J by 2 bases, with 15 bases between the two germline ends. Germline V gene lookup returns CDR1 SGHVS and CDR2 FNYEAQ. The CDR3 contains 16 residues. The CDR3 here is CASSLVPAGQAYEQYF. CDR3 DNA: TGTGCCAGCAGCTTAGTACCGGCAGGGCAAGCCTACGAGCAGTACTTC.

This rearrangement joins TRBV2 to TRBJ1-2; weak D call: TRBD1 (5 bases). From germline, CDR1 is SNHLY and CDR2 FYNNEI. CDR3 length: 13 amino acids. The V gene lost 9 bases and the J gene lost 6 bases, with 17 bases spanning the gap. The CDR3 DNA sequence: TGTGCCAGTACCGGGCAATTAGGGGATGGCTACACCTTC. This encodes CASTGQLGDGYTF.

The chain couples TRBV5-1 to TRBJ2-3, with D hard to call. Germline lookup yields CDR1 SGHRS and CDR2 YFSETQ. This CDR3 has 15 amino acids. V gave up 3 bases and J gave up 0 bases, with 11 bases separating them. Here the CDR3 reads CASSSHAGSTDTQYF. Written as DNA, the CDR3 is TGCGCCAGCAGCTCCCACGCCGGGAGCACAGATACGCAGTATTTT.

The chain carries TRBV4-2 and TRBJ2-1, with TRBD2 matching 9 bases. Germline V CDR1 and CDR2: LGHNA, YNFKEQ. V lost 4 bases, J lost 2 bases, and 3 bases stayed unmatched. The CDR3 covers 15 residues. This CDR3 is CASSRSSGTYNEQFF. The DNA of the CDR3 is TGTGCCAGCAGCCGGTCTAGCGGGACCTACAATGAGCAGTTCTTC.

V usage is TRBV5-1 and J usage is TRBJ2-5, with D perhaps matching TRBD1 (6 bases). Germline V CDR1 and CDR2: SGHRS, YFSETQ. CDR3 size: 13 residues. Trimming removed 3 bases from V and 5 bases from J, with 11 bases in between. In nucleotides, the CDR3 is TGCGCCAGCAGCTCCGGGACACGGGAGACCCAGTACTTC. This encodes CASSSGTRETQYF.